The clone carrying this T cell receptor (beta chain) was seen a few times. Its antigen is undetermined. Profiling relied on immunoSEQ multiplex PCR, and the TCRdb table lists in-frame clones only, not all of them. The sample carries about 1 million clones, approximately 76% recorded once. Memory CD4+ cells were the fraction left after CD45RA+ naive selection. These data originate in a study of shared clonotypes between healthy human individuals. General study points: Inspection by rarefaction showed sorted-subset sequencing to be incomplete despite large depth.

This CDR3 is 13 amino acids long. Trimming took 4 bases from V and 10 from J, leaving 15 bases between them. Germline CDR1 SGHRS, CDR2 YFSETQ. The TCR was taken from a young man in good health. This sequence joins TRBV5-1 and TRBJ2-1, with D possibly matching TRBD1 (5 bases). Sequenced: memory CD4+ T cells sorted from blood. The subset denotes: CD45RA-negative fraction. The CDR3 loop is CASSPAKGVEQFF. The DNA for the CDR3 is TGCGCCAGCAGCCCCGCAAAAGGGGTGGAGCAGTTCTTC.